One and the same sample provided the 11 T cell receptor beta chains below, sequenced in a study of cytomegalovirus exposure and HLA in healthy donors. PCR used 60 Vbeta primers and 13 Jbeta primers. Repertoires were generated with immunoSEQ multiplex PCR, while TCRdb's copy carries only in-frame clones and drops some. Of under 200,000 clones in the sample, over 65% were seen once. Sequences were obtained from PBMCs. The receptors originated from a middle-aged woman in good health and CMV-seronegative.

J is TRBJ1-4 and V is TRBV7-8, with D possibly being TRBD1 (5 bases). The CDR3 loop spans 18 amino acids. Germline V gives CDR1 SGHVS, CDR2 FQNEAQ. V was trimmed by 5 bases and J by 7 bases, leaving 26 bases between them. The CDR3 nucleotides read TGTGCCAGCAGCCAACAGCTTTATATGGGGGGGATCGGTGAAAAACTGTTTTTT. This gives the protein CASSQQLYMGGIGEKLFF.

This clone was detected only a few times. The rearrangement uses TRBV6-1 and TRBJ1-5; TRBD1 agrees at 7 bases. V was clipped by 3 bases and J by 3 bases; unmatched bases: 5. CDR1 is MNHNS, CDR2 SASEGT, per germline. This CDR3 has 15 amino acids. The CDR3 bases are TGTGCCAGCAGTGAGGGCAGGGGGTTCAATCAGCCCCAGCATTTT. Its protein product is CASSEGRGFNQPQHF.

The CDR3 protein is CASSQLLAVNEQFF. The CDR3 nucleotides are TGCGCCAGCAGCCAACTACTAGCGGTCAATGAGCAGTTCTTC. This chain joins TRBV4-1 and TRBJ2-1, with 8 bases matching TRBD2. CDR3 size: 14 residues. Germline lookup yields CDR1 MGHRA and CDR2 YSYEKL. Trimming took 2 bases from V and 6 from J; bases not matched to a gene: 3.

The chain couples TRBV28 to TRBJ2-2; 9 bases fit TRBD1. V lost 2 bases and J lost 3; bases outside the gene matches: 4. This CDR3 comprises 16 residues. CDR1 and CDR2 from the germline V gene are MDHEN and SYDVKM. This chain's CDR3 is CASSLVGTGHTGELFF. CDR3 coding DNA: TGTGCCAGCAGTTTAGTCGGGACAGGGCACACCGGGGAGCTGTTTTTT. The full variable domain, in which reference TRBV28 and TRBJ2-2 provide the parts outside the CDR3, is DVKVTQSSRYLVKRTGEKVFLECVQDMDHENMFWYRQDPGLGLRLIYFSYDVKMKEKGDIPEGYSVSREKKERFSLILESASTNQTSMYLCASSLVGTGHTGELFFGEGSRLTVL.

This chain connects TRBV6-4 to TRBJ1-6; the D is unclear. V lost 8 bases and J lost 0, with 8 bases in between. This CDR3 contains 14 residues. In germline, CDR1 is MRHNA, CDR2 SNTAGT. In DNA, the CDR3 is TGTGCCAGCGGAGTCATCTCCTATAATTCACCCCTCCACTTT. Translating gives CASGVISYNSPLHF.

The J gene is TRBJ2-7, the V gene TRBV19; D is perhaps TRBD1 (6 bases). Germline V CDR1 and CDR2: LNHDA, SQIVND (reference sequence). The CDR3 loop spans 12 amino acids. V was pared by 4 bases and J by 4 bases, with 8 bases between. The CDR3 sequence is CASSTGQYEQYF. In nucleotides, the CDR3 is TGTGCCAGTAGTACCGGACAGTACGAGCAGTACTTC.

This clone occurred once. The rearrangement links TRBV7-4 to TRBJ1-4; D gene uncertain. The CDR3 loop spans 16 amino acids. V lost 8 bases to trimming and J lost 2 bases, with 18 bases between them. Germline CDR1 is SGHVT and CDR2 is SQSDAQ. CDR3 in amino acids: CASPWQEACTNEKLFF. DNA for the CDR3: TGTGCCAGCCCCTGGCAGGAGGCGTGTACTAATGAAAAACTGTTTTTT.

The CDR3 loop is CASSLPTGGYEQYF. For the CDR3, the DNA is TGTGCCAGCAGCCTACCGACAGGGGGCTACGAGCAGTACTTC. The chain couples TRBV5-5 to TRBJ2-7; 9 nucleotides align to TRBD1. CDR1 and CDR2 from the germline V gene are SGHKS and YYEKEE (reference sequence). CDR3 length: 14 amino acids. The J segment lost 3 bases and the V segment lost 4 bases, leaving 5 bases of the junction unmatched.

The chain carries TRBV4-1 and TRBJ2-6; maybe TRBD1 (6 bases). Germline-derived CDR1 and CDR2 are MGHRA and YSYEKL. Trimming shortened V by 0 bases and J by 3 bases, and 27 bases separated the two germline ends. This CDR3 spans 22 amino acids. This CDR3 reads CASSQERIPGQHAFGGANVLTF. The CDR3 DNA sequence: TGCGCCAGCAGCCAAGAACGGATACCCGGACAGCACGCATTCGGTGGGGCCAACGTCCTGACTTTC.

As concerns this clone: This specimen includes other DNA sequences encoding the same CDR3. The chain links TRBV10-1 to TRBJ1-1; TRBD1 agrees at 10 bases. The CDR3 extends over 15 amino acids. Germline CDR1 is WNHNN and CDR2 is SYGVQD (reference sequence). Trimming cost V 6 bases and J 1 base; bases outside gene matches: 5. In nucleotides, the CDR3 is TGCGCCAGCAGCGCCAGGACAGGGGGGAACACTGAAGCTTTCTTT. This codes for CASSARTGGNTEAFF.

The gene calls are TRBV6-1 and TRBJ2-2; D possibly uses TRBD1 or TRBD2 (7 bases each). The CDR3 length is 14 residues. Germline values: CDR1 MNHNS, CDR2 SASEGT. Deletions cut 10 bases from V and 7 bases from J, with 19 bases between. The CDR3 DNA reads TGTGCCACCAGGGGGGGGCCGAGTGGCGGGGAGCTGTTTTTT. Its translation: CATRGGPSGGELFF.